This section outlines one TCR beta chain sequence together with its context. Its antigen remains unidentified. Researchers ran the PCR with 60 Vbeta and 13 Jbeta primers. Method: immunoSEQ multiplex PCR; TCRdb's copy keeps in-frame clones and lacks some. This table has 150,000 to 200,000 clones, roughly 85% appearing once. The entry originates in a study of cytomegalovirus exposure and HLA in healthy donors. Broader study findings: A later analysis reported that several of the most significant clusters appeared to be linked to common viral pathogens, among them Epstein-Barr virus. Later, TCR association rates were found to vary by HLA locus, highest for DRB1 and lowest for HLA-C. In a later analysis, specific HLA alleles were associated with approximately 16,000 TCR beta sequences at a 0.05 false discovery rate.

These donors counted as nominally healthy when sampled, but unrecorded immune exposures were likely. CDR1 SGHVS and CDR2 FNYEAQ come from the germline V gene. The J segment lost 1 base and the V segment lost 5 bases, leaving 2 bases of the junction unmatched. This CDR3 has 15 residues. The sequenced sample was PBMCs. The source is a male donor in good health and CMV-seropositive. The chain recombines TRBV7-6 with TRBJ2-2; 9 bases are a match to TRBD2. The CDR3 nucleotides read TGTGCCAGCAGCACTAGCGGGTTGAACACCGGGGAGCTGTTTTTT. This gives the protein CASSTSGLNTGELFF.